A selection of T cell receptor beta chains follows, all from one sample in a study of blood T cell repertoires in COVID-19. Sequenced by immunoSEQ multiplex PCR; TCRdb stores in-frame clones only, minus some. The repertoire holds tens of thousands of clones, with roughly four fifths as singletons. Sequencing was carried out using peripheral blood. These receptors originate from a man over 45 with active or convalescent COVID-19. The CDR3 runs from the conserved cysteine through the conserved F or W. A D gene is named only where the DNA matches it firmly. Only part of the rows carry a size: once, few, many, or a class if the clone is expanded.

clone_size	j_call	v_call	d_call	cdr3_nt	cdr3_aa
-	TRBJ2-1	TRBV6-5	TRBD2	TGTGCCAGCAGTTACGCGGGACTAGACTACAATGAGCAGTTCTTC	CASSYAGLDYNEQFF
-	TRBJ1-2	TRBV14	-	TGTGCCAGCAGCCGAGGTACTAACTATGGCTACACCTTC	CASSRGTNYGYTF
-	TRBJ2-1	TRBV28	TRBD1	TGTGCCAGCAGTTCTGAACAGGGGAGATACAATGAGCAGTTCTTC	CASSSEQGRYNEQFF
-	TRBJ1-2	TRBV28	TRBD1	TGTGCCAGCACCCCTCGAGGACAGGGACTTCCTATGTTTTTCAACACCTTC	CASTPRGQGLPMFFNTF
-	TRBJ2-1	TRBV5-1	-	TGCGCCAGCAGCTTGGAAGGGGTCTCCTACAATGAGCAGTTCTTC	CASSLEGVSYNEQFF
-	TRBJ2-6	TRBV5-5	-	TGTGCCAGCAGCTTGGGGGCACTCCTATCCTCTGGGGCCAACGTCCTGACTTTC	CASSLGALLSSGANVLTF
once	TRBJ2-7	TRBV7-2	-	TGTGCCAGCAGCTTAGTCGGTTCTGGCTACGAGCAGTACTTC	CASSLVGSGYEQYF
once	TRBJ1-2	TRBV25-1	-	TGTGCCAGCACCCCCCGGGGAGGTGGCTACACCTTC	CASTPRGGGYTF
few	TRBJ2-2	TRBV4-2	TRBD2	TGTGCCAGCAGCCCTACGCTAGCCGGGGGGACCGGGGAGCTGTTTTTT	CASSPTLAGGTGELFF
-	TRBJ1-2	TRBV5-6	-	TGTGCCAGCAGCTCCCCGGTTCTTCCCTATGGCTACACCTTC	CASSSPVLPYGYTF
-	TRBJ2-5	TRBV11-2	-	TGTGCCAGCAGACCAGGAAGAGGGCGGGGATTGGCAAGAGAGACCCAGTACTTC	CASRPGRGRGLARETQYF
-	TRBJ1-1	TRBV7-8	TRBD1	TGTGCCAGCAGCTTAGCGAGACAGGGCTGGGTGGACACTGAAGCTTTCTTT	CASSLARQGWVDTEAFF
once	TRBJ2-5	TRBV5-4	-	TGTGCCAGCAGCCGAATCACGGGGGAGACCCAGTACTTC	CASSRITGETQYF
-	TRBJ2-7	TRBV5-5	TRBD2	TGTGCCAGCAGCTTGGCCGCTAGCGGGGTCTCCTACGAGCAGTACTTC	CASSLAASGVSYEQYF
-	TRBJ1-1	TRBV4-1	-	TGCGCCAGCAGCCAAGATATTGAGGCAGGGACTGAAGCTTTCTTT	CASSQDIEAGTEAFF
-	TRBJ2-5	TRBV5-5	TRBD1	TGTGCCAGCAGCTTGGCCGGACAGGGGGTGCCAGAGACCCAGTACTTC	CASSLAGQGVPETQYF
-	TRBJ2-6	TRBV18	TRBD1	TGTGCCAGCTCCCTGACAGGGGTAGGGACTGGGGCCAACGTCCTGACTTTC	CASSLTGVGTGANVLTF
-	TRBJ2-1	TRBV6-1	TRBD1	TGTGCCAGCAGTGAACCGGGGACAGGGGGCGGTGAGCAGTTCTTC	CASSEPGTGGGEQFF
-	TRBJ1-5	TRBV3-1/TRBV3-2	-	TGTGCCAGCAGCCATGGGGGGTTGGGCCAGCCCCAGCATTTT	CASSHGGLGQPQHF
-	TRBJ1-1	TRBV7-2	-	TGTGCCAGTCAAGGGGTTACGAGGACTGAAGCTTTCTTT	CASQGVTRTEAFF
-	TRBJ2-5	TRBV19	-	TGTGCCAGTAGTTCTCAGAGGGAGACCCAGTACTTC	CASSSQRETQYF
-	TRBJ1-1	TRBV7-9	TRBD1	TGTGCCAGCAGCTTCTCGGGACAGGTCGAAGCTTTCTTT	CASSFSGQVEAFF
-	TRBJ2-2	TRBV6-5	-	TGTGCCAGCAGTTACTCCCCCCAGGGCACCGGGGAGCTGTTTTTT	CASSYSPQGTGELFF
-	TRBJ2-3	TRBV7-2	-	TGTGCCAGCAGCTTATCCCGGGGCACAGATACGCAGTATTTT	CASSLSRGTDTQYF
-	TRBJ2-1	TRBV6-2/TRBV6-3	TRBD1	TGTGCCAGCAGCAACGACAGGGGAAACTACAATGAGCAGTTCTTC	CASSNDRGNYNEQFF
few	TRBJ2-7	TRBV4-3	TRBD1	TGCGCCAGCAGCCAAGTCGGACAGGCTTTACCCTACGAGCAGTACTTC	CASSQVGQALPYEQYF
-	TRBJ1-5	TRBV2	-	TGTGCCAGCAGTGAAGCGCTTAGTAGCAATCAGCCCCAGCATTTT	CASSEALSSNQPQHF
-	TRBJ2-7	TRBV28	TRBD1	TGTGCCAGCACCCAGGGACAGCCAAGCTCCTACGAGCAGTACTTC	CASTQGQPSSYEQYF
-	TRBJ2-1	TRBV6-5	TRBD2	TGTGCCAGCAGTTACACTAGCGGCTCCTACAATGAGCAGTTCTTC	CASSYTSGSYNEQFF
-	TRBJ1-3	TRBV11-2	TRBD1	TGTGCCAGCAGCCAGGGACAGGGAATAAGCACCATATATTTT	CASSQGQGISTIYF
few	TRBJ2-3	TRBV6-1	TRBD1	TGTGCCAGCAGTGAACCCGGGACAGTCACAGATACGCAGTATTTT	CASSEPGTVTDTQYF
-	TRBJ2-1	TRBV11-2	TRBD2	TGTGCCAGCAGCTTAGGCGGGACTAGCGAATACAATGAGCAGTTCTTC	CASSLGGTSEYNEQFF
-	TRBJ2-7	TRBV30	-	TGTGCCTGGAGTCCGGACAGCTACGAGCAGTACTTC	CAWSPDSYEQYF
-	TRBJ2-7	TRBV10-3	TRBD1	TGTGCCATCAGTGAGTCCGGGACAGCCAGCGGGCAGTACTTC	CAISESGTASGQYF
-	TRBJ1-2	TRBV2	TRBD1	TGTGCCAGCAGGGGACAGGGGGCGACCTATGGCTACACCTTC	CASRGQGATYGYTF
-	TRBJ2-5	TRBV14	TRBD2	TGTGCCAGCAGCCGAAGACTAGCGGGGGGCCGGGAGACCCAGTACTTC	CASSRRLAGGRETQYF
-	TRBJ1-5	TRBV30	TRBD1	TGTGCCTGGAGAGCACCGGGACAGACCCCCGCAGGGCCCCAGCATTTT	CAWRAPGQTPAGPQHF
-	TRBJ2-1	TRBV10-1	-	TGCGCCAGCAGTGACCACCCTAACAATGAGCAGTTCTTC	CASSDHPNNEQFF